This TCR beta chain is from a study of cytomegalovirus exposure and HLA in healthy donors. Looking at the study overall: For the approximately 390 genotyped donors, about 81% fell within the Caucasian-associated ancestry cluster.

This clone was seen more than once but under ten times. What it binds is not known. Study results and limitations: The authors reported that TCR beta sequences could predict HLA-A and HLA-B alleles. These predictions were accurate for most subjects in the first cohort. Among the most significant clusters, several appeared linked to common viral pathogens in a later analysis.

A multiplex PCR was run with 60 Vbeta primers and 13 Jbeta primers. Sequencing used immunoSEQ multiplex PCR; TCRdb keeps in-frame clones, though not all of them. The sample records some 140,000 clones, 55% to 80% being singletons. The TCR comes from a woman in her thirties or forties in good health and CMV-seronegative. Specimen: PBMCs.

The CDR3 sequence is CASSEQVVAETQYF. The CDR3 DNA reads TGTGCCAGCAGTGAGCAGGTAGTCGCGGAGACCCAGTACTTC. The chain employs TRBV2 and TRBJ2-5; D remains unclear. The germline gives CDR1 SNHLY, CDR2 FYNNEI. V was pared by 3 bases and J by 5 bases, with 13 bases between. The CDR3 length is 14 residues.